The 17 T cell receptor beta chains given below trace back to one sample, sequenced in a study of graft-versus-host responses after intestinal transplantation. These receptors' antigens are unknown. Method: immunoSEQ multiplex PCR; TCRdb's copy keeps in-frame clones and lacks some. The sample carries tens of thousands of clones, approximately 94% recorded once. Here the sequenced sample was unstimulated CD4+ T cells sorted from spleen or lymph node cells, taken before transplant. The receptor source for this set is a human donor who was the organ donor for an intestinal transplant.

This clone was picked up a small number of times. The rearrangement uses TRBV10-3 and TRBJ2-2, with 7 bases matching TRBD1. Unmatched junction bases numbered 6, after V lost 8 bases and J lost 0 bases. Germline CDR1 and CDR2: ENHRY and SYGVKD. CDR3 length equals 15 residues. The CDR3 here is CAIAPTGSNTGELFF. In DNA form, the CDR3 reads TGTGCCATCGCCCCGACAGGGTCGAACACCGGGGAGCTGTTTTTT.

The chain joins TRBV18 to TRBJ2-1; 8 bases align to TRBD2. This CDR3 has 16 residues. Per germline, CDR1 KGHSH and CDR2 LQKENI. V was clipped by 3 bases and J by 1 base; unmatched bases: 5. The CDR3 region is CASSPGGALSYNEQFF. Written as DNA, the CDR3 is TGTGCCAGCTCACCCGGGGGGGCCCTATCCTACAATGAGCAGTTCTTC.

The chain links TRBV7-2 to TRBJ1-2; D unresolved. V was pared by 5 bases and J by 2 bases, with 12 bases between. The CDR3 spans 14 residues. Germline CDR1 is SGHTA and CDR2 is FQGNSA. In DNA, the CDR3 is TGTGCCAGCAGCCGTGTCCTTACGAACTATGGCTACACCTTC. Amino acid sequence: CASSRVLTNYGYTF.

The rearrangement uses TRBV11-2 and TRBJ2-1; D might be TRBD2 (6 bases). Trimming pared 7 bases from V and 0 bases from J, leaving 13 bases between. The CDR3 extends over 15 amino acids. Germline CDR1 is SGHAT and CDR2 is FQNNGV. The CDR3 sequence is CASTTSRSSYNEQFF. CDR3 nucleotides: TGTGCCAGCACCACTAGCAGGAGCTCCTACAATGAGCAGTTCTTC.

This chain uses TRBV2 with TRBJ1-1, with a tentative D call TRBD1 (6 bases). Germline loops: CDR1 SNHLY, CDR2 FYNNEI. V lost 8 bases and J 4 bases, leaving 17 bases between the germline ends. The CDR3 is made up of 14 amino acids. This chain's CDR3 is CASERGGARTEAFF. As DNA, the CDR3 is TGTGCCAGCGAGAGGGGGGGGGCGCGCACTGAAGCTTTCTTT.

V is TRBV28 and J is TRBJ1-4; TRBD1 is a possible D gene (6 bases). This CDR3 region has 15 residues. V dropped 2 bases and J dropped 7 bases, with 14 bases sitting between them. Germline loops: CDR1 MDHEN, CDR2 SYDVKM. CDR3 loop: CASSLPLGGGEKLFF. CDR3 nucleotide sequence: TGTGCCAGCAGTTTACCCCTAGGGGGAGGTGAAAAACTGTTTTTT.

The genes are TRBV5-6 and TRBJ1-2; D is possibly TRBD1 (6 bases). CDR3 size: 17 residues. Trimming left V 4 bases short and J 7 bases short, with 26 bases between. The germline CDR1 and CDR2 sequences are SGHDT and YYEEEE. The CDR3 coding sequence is TGTGCCAGCAGCGTCCCGGGACACTGGACTGTCGATGGTGGCTACACCTTC. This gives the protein CASSVPGHWTVDGGYTF.

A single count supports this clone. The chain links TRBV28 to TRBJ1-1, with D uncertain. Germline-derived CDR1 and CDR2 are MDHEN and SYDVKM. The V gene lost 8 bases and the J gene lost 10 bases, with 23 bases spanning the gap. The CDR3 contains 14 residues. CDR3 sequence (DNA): TGTGCCAGCGGCAACACGATGGACGGTGGAAGAGCTTTCTTT. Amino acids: CASGNTMDGGRAFF.

The CDR3 nucleotides read TGTGCCAGCAGTTCCCCGACTAGCGGGAGAAACACCGGGGAGCTGTTTTTT. This encodes CASSSPTSGRNTGELFF. This sequence joins TRBV27 and TRBJ2-2; 12 nucleotides agree with TRBD2. CDR1 is MNHEY, CDR2 SMNVEV, per germline (reference sequence). Germline trimming cut 4 bases from V and 2 bases from J; bases unmatched to any gene: 5. The CDR3 has 17 amino acids.

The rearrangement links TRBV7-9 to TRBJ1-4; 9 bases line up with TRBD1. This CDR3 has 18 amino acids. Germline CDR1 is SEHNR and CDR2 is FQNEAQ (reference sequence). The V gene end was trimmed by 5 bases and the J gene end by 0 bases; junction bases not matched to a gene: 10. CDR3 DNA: TGTGCCAGCAGCGCACCCGGGACAGGGATCCCAACTAATGAAAAACTGTTTTTT. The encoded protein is CASSAPGTGIPTNEKLFF. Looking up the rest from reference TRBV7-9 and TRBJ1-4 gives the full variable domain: DTGVSQNPRHKITKRGQNVTFRCDPISEHNRLYWYRQTLGQGPEFLTYFQNEAQLEKSRLLSDRFSAERPKGSFSTLEIQRTEQGDSAMYLCASSAPGTGIPTNEKLFFGSGTQLSVL.

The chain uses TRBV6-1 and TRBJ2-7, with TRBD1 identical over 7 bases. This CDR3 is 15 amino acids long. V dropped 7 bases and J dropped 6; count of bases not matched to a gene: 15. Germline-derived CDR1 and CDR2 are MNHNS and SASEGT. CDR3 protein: CASTVPDRVAPEQYF. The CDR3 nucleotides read TGTGCCAGCACGGTCCCCGACAGGGTTGCGCCCGAGCAGTACTTC.

CDR3 region: CASSLVMGRDEQYF. CDR3 nucleotide sequence: TGCGCCAGCAGCTTGGTGATGGGGCGGGACGAGCAGTACTTC. The chain combines TRBV5-1 with TRBJ2-7; D might be TRBD1 or TRBD2, each matching 5 bases. The V gene's germline CDR1 is SGHRS and CDR2 YFSETQ. V lost 0 bases and J 5 bases, leaving 12 bases between the germline ends. CDR3 length equals 14 residues.

The chain's CDR3 is CASGLGPGSGSSTDTQYF. CDR3 DNA: TGTGCTAGTGGTTTGGGACCGGGGTCAGGGTCCAGCACAGATACGCAGTATTTT. This rearrangement joins TRBV12-5 to TRBJ2-3, with D possibly being TRBD1 or TRBD2 (5 bases each). Per germline, CDR1 LGHNT and CDR2 FRNRAP. V was clipped by 1 base and J by 0 bases, with 17 bases between them. This CDR3 contains 18 residues.

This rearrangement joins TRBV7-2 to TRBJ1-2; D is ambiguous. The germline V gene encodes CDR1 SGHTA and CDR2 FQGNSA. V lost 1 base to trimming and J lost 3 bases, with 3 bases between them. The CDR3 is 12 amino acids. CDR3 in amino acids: CASSLGHYGYTF. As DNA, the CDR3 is TGTGCCAGCAGCTTAGGACACTATGGCTACACCTTC.

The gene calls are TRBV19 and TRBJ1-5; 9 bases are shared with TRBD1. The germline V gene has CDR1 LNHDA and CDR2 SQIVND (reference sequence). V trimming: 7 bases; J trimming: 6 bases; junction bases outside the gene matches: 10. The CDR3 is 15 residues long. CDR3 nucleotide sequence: TGTGCCAGTACCTTCCAACAGGGGGCGGCTCAGCCCCAGCATTTT. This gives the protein CASTFQQGAAQPQHF.

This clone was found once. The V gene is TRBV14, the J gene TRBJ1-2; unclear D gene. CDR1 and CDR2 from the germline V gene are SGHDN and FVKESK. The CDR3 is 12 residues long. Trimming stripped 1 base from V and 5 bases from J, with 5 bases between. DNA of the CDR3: TGTGCCAGCAGCCAAGCCGAATATGGCTACACCTTC. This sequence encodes CASSQAEYGYTF.

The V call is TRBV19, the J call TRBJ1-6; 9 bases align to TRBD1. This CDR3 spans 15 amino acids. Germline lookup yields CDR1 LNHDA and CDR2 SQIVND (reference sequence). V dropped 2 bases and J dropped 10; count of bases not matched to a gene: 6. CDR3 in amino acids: CASSIIGTGRSPLHF. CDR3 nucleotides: TGTGCCAGTAGTATAATCGGGACAGGGCGATCACCCCTCCACTTT.